This TCR beta chain stems from a study of spatial heterogeneity in lung cancer. In the study overall: Beta-chain sequences were consistently detected more often than alpha-chain sequences. From matched bulk RNA-seq came a T cell module score, which showed a strong correlation with TCR transcript counts in tumor regions. Findings and caveats of the study: It was found that expanded intratumoral alpha and beta TCR counts tracked tumor mutation counts. The numbers of ubiquitous and regional expanded TCRs correlated with ubiquitous and regional nonsynonymous mutations, respectively.

Trimming cost V 6 bases and J 1 base, with 9 bases left between them. The germline gives CDR1 MNHEY, CDR2 SMNVEV (reference sequence). The CDR3 consists of 13 residues. A single record per CDR3 protein comes from TCRdb applying MiXCR to the 5' RACE reads. The sample consists of around 26,000 distinct CDR3 sequences, roughly 8.3% of them appearing once. This clonotype was detected only once. Its antigen is unknown. This sample's time point: sample taken at primary tumor resection. The study sequenced unsorted whole RNA from tumor, nontumor lung or frozen PBMC. This sequence was found in a male donor with early-stage non-small cell lung cancer. The sample consisted of lung tumor tissue, taken at surgery. This chain connects TRBV27 to TRBJ2-5; no clear D. CDR3 region: CASSFTLQETQYF. In nucleotides, the CDR3 is TGTGCCAGCAGCTTTACCCTCCAAGAGACCCAGTACTTC.